One sample yielded the 28 T cell receptor beta chains listed below, sequenced in a study of regulatory dendritic cells for organ transplantation. TCRdb's table, derived via immunoSEQ multiplex PCR, lists solely in-frame clones and lacks some. The sample lists over 10,000 clones, just under 90% occurring once. Their cognate antigens are unknown. Sorted T cells were CFSE-labeled and cultured approximately five days with allogeneic regulatory or mature dendritic cells at 1:10. The sample consisted of naive CD8+ T cells from blood cultured with regulatory dendritic cells. Subset reported: CD45RA+ naive T cells. These receptors were taken from a human donor in good health.

The chain carries TRBV30 and TRBJ1-3; D is undetermined. V shed 1 base and J shed 1 base, with 2 bases lying between them. CDR1 is GTSNPN, CDR2 SVGIG, per germline (reference sequence). The CDR3 covers 12 residues. CDR3 loop: CAWSESGNTIYF. The CDR3 bases are TGTGCCTGGAGTGAATCTGGAAACACCATATATTTT.

The V and J genes are TRBV29-1 and TRBJ2-3, with 7 bases that match TRBD1. J was trimmed by 4 bases and V by 2 bases; bases with no gene match: 6. The CDR3 runs to 14 residues. Germline assignment: CDR1 SQVTM and CDR2 ANQGSEA. As DNA, the CDR3 is TGCAGCGTTGAAAAGACAGGGATTCCAGATACGCAGTATTTT. It encodes CSVEKTGIPDTQYF.

The J gene is TRBJ2-7, the V gene TRBV7-9; 7 nucleotides line up with TRBD1. V lost 5 bases to trimming and J lost 4 bases; unmatched junction nucleotides: 11. This CDR3 contains 15 residues. CDR1 and CDR2 from the germline V gene are SEHNR and FQNEAQ (reference sequence). The CDR3 DNA follows: TGTGCCAGCAGCCTTAAGGTGGGGACAGCGTACGAGCAGTACTTC. As protein: CASSLKVGTAYEQYF.

This chain connects TRBV29-1 to TRBJ2-1, with D hard to call. CDR1 SQVTM and CDR2 ANQGSEA come from the germline V gene. The V end was cut by 4 bases, the J end by 12 bases, with 10 bases between. This CDR3 region has 10 residues. The CDR3 bases are TGCAGCGTTGTGGGCCTCGGGCAGTTCTTC. It yields the protein CSVVGLGQFF.

V and J are TRBV14 and TRBJ2-5; TRBD2 is a possible D gene (5 bases). This CDR3 is 14 amino acids long. CDR1 SGHDN and CDR2 FVKESK come from the germline V gene. Deletions cut 7 bases from V and 7 bases from J, with 19 bases between. The CDR3 loop is CASTESLSAGTQYF. The CDR3 nucleotides are TGTGCCAGCACCGAAAGTTTGAGCGCGGGGACCCAGTACTTC.

The rearrangement joins TRBV4-1 to TRBJ1-3; D ambiguous. Germline values: CDR1 MGHRA, CDR2 YSYEKL. V lost 1 base and J 2 bases, leaving 12 bases between the germline ends. The CDR3 is made up of 16 amino acids. The CDR3 nucleotides are TGCGCCAGCAGCCAAGCAGCATCCGGGCCTGGAAACACCATATATTTT. Protein: CASSQAASGPGNTIYF.

The sample holds a few counts of this clone. The rearrangement uses TRBV15 and TRBJ1-1; D gene ambiguous. From germline, CDR1 is LNHNV and CDR2 YYDKDF (reference sequence). The ends were cut back, 4 bases at V and 1 base at J, with 7 bases in the middle. This CDR3 spans 13 amino acids. DNA of the CDR3: TGTGCCACCAGCAACGAGCAGAACACTGAAGCTTTCTTT. Encoded protein: CATSNEQNTEAFF.

The rearrangement links TRBV19 to TRBJ2-3; 8 bases map to TRBD1. From germline, CDR1 is LNHDA and CDR2 SQIVND (reference sequence). The length of the CDR3 is 14 residues. The J segment lost 6 bases and the V segment lost 5 bases, leaving 7 bases of the junction unmatched. Here the CDR3 DNA reads TGTGCCAGTAGTGGGGACAGGTTTGGGGATACGCAGTATTTT. Its translation is CASSGDRFGDTQYF.

The chain links TRBV28 to TRBJ2-7, with 7 nucleotides matching TRBD1. CDR3 length: 14 amino acids. The germline V gene has CDR1 MDHEN and CDR2 SYDVKM. The ends lost 3 bases at V and 0 bases at J; junction bases unmatched: 2. In nucleotides, the CDR3 is TGTGCCAGCAGTTTCACAGGGGACTCCTACGAGCAGTACTTC. This codes for CASSFTGDSYEQYF.

The V and J genes are TRBV6-6 and TRBJ2-1; 9 bases line up with TRBD2. J gave up 4 bases and V 6 bases, and 7 bases lay outside the gene matches. This CDR3 has 15 residues. Germline CDR1 is MNHNY and CDR2 is SVGAGI (reference sequence). CDR3 nucleotides: TGTGCCAGCAGCCAGCTAGCGGGAACATACAATGAGCAGTTCTTC. Translating it yields CASSQLAGTYNEQFF.

This chain uses TRBV28 with TRBJ1-1; D might be TRBD1 (5 bases). Per the germline V gene, CDR1 is MDHEN and CDR2 is SYDVKM. This CDR3 is built from 13 residues. V was clipped by 6 bases and J by 4 bases, with 12 bases between them. The CDR3 DNA follows: TGTGCCAGCAGCGTGGACAAAACCACTGAAGCTTTCTTT. Its translation is CASSVDKTTEAFF.

The chain recombines TRBV9 with TRBJ2-7; unclear D gene. V was trimmed by 3 bases and J by 5 bases, leaving 12 bases between them. The CDR3 runs to 13 residues. Germline CDR1 and CDR2: SGDLS and YYNGEE. The CDR3 here is CASSATLGDEQYF. The CDR3 coding sequence is TGTGCCAGCAGCGCCACCTTAGGAGACGAGCAGTACTTC.

The V and J genes are TRBV9 and TRBJ1-1; D unresolved. The germline V gene encodes CDR1 SGDLS and CDR2 YYNGEE. There are 15 residues in the CDR3. Deletions cut 3 bases from V and 4 bases from J, with 16 bases between. The DNA of the CDR3 is TGTGCCAGCAGCGCCCCGGGGATGAGACGCACTGAAGCTTTCTTT. This encodes CASSAPGMRRTEAFF.

This rearrangement joins TRBV21-1 to TRBJ2-5. TRBV21-1 is labeled a pseudogene. CDR3 length: 13 residues. The CDR3 spells CASNPGVKETQYF. As DNA, the CDR3 is TGTGCCAGCAACCCCGGCGTGAAAGAGACCCAGTACTTC.

The chain couples TRBV27 to TRBJ2-7; 7 nucleotides agree with TRBD1. CDR1 and CDR2 (germline): MNHEY, SMNVEV (reference sequence). V gave up 0 bases and J gave up 5 bases; unmatched junction bases: 4. This CDR3 comprises 14 residues. This CDR3 is CASSLSGGHNEQYF. DNA for the CDR3: TGTGCCAGCAGTTTATCAGGGGGCCATAACGAGCAGTACTTC.

The chain uses TRBV7-3 and TRBJ1-1; D is possibly TRBD1 (5 bases). The CDR3 contains 14 residues. Per the germline V gene, CDR1 is SGHTA and CDR2 is FQGTGA. The V end was cut by 4 bases, the J end by 4 bases, with 13 bases between. CDR3 amino acids: CASSSRVYGTEAFF. The CDR3 DNA reads as TGTGCCAGCAGCTCCAGGGTTTACGGCACTGAAGCTTTCTTT.

This chain connects TRBV15 to TRBJ2-3, with D maybe TRBD2 (6 bases). Looked up from germline, CDR1 is LNHNV and CDR2 is YYDKDF (reference sequence). CDR3 size: 14 residues. V shed 5 bases and J shed 1 base, with 10 bases lying between them. CDR3 region: CATSGGDGTDTQYF. The CDR3 nucleotides are TGTGCCACCAGCGGAGGGGACGGCACAGATACGCAGTATTTT.

This clone was found once. V gene TRBV5-4 combines with J gene TRBJ2-7; D gene unclear. This CDR3 has 13 residues. The germline V gene has CDR1 SGHNT and CDR2 YYREEE (reference sequence). Trimming took 0 bases from V and 3 from J, leaving 7 bases between them. The CDR3 coding sequence is TGTGCCAGCAGCTTGGTAGGGCGCTACGAGCAGTACTTC. Its protein is CASSLVGRYEQYF.

The sample holds one count of this clone. J is TRBJ1-2 and V is TRBV6-5; no firm D call. Trimming stripped 6 bases from V and 4 bases from J, with 15 bases between. The CDR3 has 14 residues. CDR1 is MNHEY and CDR2 is SVGAGI in the germline V gene. The CDR3: CASSPDRLSYGYTF. The CDR3 nucleotides are TGTGCCAGCAGCCCCGATAGGCTGAGCTATGGCTACACCTTC.

The chain links TRBV7-9 to TRBJ1-2; D is unresolved. From germline, CDR1 is SEHNR and CDR2 FQNEAQ (reference sequence). With 8 bases removed from V and 4 bases from J, the gap between germline ends came to 2 bases. This CDR3 is 9 amino acids long. The CDR3 DNA is TGTGCCAGCGGCTATGGCTACACCTTC. This encodes CASGYGYTF.

This clone was seen a single time. The J gene is TRBJ2-2, the V gene TRBV11-3; a possible D gene is TRBD2 (6 bases). Between the trimmed V and J ends, which lost 0 bases and 4 bases, there was a span of 18 bases. The germline V gene encodes CDR1 SGHNT and CDR2 YENEEA. The length of the CDR3 is 18 residues. The DNA for the CDR3 is TGTGCCAGCAGCTTAGATCCACGACGGGAGAGGAGCACCGGGGAGCTGTTTTTT. It encodes CASSLDPRRERSTGELFF. Together with reference TRBV11-3 and TRBJ2-2, the CDR3 gives the full variable domain: EAGVVQSPRYKIIEKKQPVAFWCNPISGHNTLYWYLQNLGQGPELLIRYENEEAVDDSQLPKDRFSAERLKGVDSTLKIQPAELGDSAVYLCASSLDPRRERSTGELFFGEGSRLTVL.

The chain links TRBV27 to TRBJ2-7; 7 positions match TRBD2. Germline CDR1 MNHEY, CDR2 SMNVEV (reference sequence). This CDR3 contains 13 residues. The ends lost 6 bases at V and 0 bases at J; junction bases unmatched: 2. The CDR3 loop reads CASRASGSYEQYF. In DNA, the CDR3 is TGTGCCAGCAGGGCTAGCGGCTCCTACGAGCAGTACTTC.

The CDR3 here is CASSVDQGASSYEQYF. The CDR3 nucleotides read TGTGCCAGCAGCGTAGACCAGGGGGCTAGCTCCTACGAGCAGTACTTC. The genes are TRBV9 and TRBJ2-7; TRBD1 aligns across 8 bases. From germline, CDR1 is SGDLS and CDR2 YYNGEE. With 0 bases clipped from V and 0 bases from J, the junction kept 5 bases outside the gene matches. The CDR3 runs to 16 residues.

The J gene is TRBJ2-5, the V gene TRBV30; a weak D match, TRBD2 (6 bases). V lost 7 bases and J 3 bases, leaving 21 bases between the germline ends. CDR1 and CDR2 from the germline V gene are GTSNPN and SVGIG (reference sequence). The CDR3 covers 15 residues. The DNA of the CDR3 is TGTGCCTATCATCGGGACTCACGGCTTAAAGAGACCCAGTACTTC. It yields the protein CAYHRDSRLKETQYF.

This chain joins TRBV5-4 and TRBJ2-1; tentative D call: TRBD2 (5 bases). The CDR3 has 13 residues. Germline-derived CDR1 and CDR2 are SGHNT and YYREEE (reference sequence). V was clipped by 5 bases and J by 11 bases, with 17 bases between them. The CDR3 is CASRQDLGWKQFF. DNA for the CDR3: TGTGCCAGCAGGCAGGACTTGGGGTGGAAGCAGTTCTTC.

This chain joins TRBV7-8 and TRBJ2-1; D call uncertain. The V end lost 7 bases, the J end lost 7 bases, and 8 bases lay between the germline ends. Germline CDR1 and CDR2: SGHVS and FQNEAQ. The CDR3 runs 11 residues. The CDR3 DNA reads as TGTGCCAGCACCGAAGGGAATGAGCAGTTCTTC. This translates into CASTEGNEQFF.

The chain carries TRBV7-8 and TRBJ2-2, with 8 bases matching TRBD2. CDR3 size: 16 residues. Trimming took 0 bases from V and 4 from J; bases not matched to a gene: 4. CDR1 SGHVS and CDR2 FQNEAQ come from the germline V gene. The chain's CDR3 is CASSLAREGPTGELFF. The CDR3, as DNA: TGTGCCAGCAGCTTAGCCCGGGAGGGCCCCACCGGGGAGCTGTTTTTT.

The gene calls are TRBV5-1 and TRBJ2-5; the match to TRBD1 covers 9 bases. The V segment lost 4 bases and the J segment 2 bases; nucleotides outside the gene matches: 6. Germline CDR1 is SGHRS and CDR2 is YFSETQ. This CDR3 has 15 residues. The chain's CDR3 is CASSPKGQGQETQYF. CDR3 sequence (DNA): TGCGCCAGCAGCCCGAAGGGACAGGGACAAGAGACCCAGTACTTC.